The rows below give T cell receptor beta chains drawn from one sample of a study of T cells in Graves' hyperthyroidism and ophthalmopathy. TCRdb analysed the multiplex PCR reads with MiXCR anew, one entry per CDR3 protein. Of roughly 570,000 distinct CDR3 sequences listed, around 14% are singletons. Sequenced input: blood. These receptors came from a woman between 25 and 40 years old with Graves' hyperthyroidism. CDR3s include the opening cysteine and the closing phenylalanine or tryptophan. Fields, in order: D gene, V gene, J gene, clone size, CDR3 protein, CDR3 DNA. A D gene is named only where the DNA matches it firmly. The size entry is marked missing in some rows and otherwise reads once, few, many or a size class.

d_call: -
v_call: TRBV12-3/TRBV12-4
j_call: TRBJ2-3
clone_size: many
cdr3_aa: CASSFKNTDTQYF
cdr3_nt: TGTGCCAGCAGCTTCAAGAACACAGATACGCAGTATTTT

d_call: -
v_call: TRBV30
j_call: TRBJ2-7
clone_size: many
cdr3_aa: CAWSSPYEQYF
cdr3_nt: TGTGCCTGGAGTTCACCATACGAGCAGTACTTC

d_call: -
v_call: TRBV6-1
j_call: TRBJ1-2
clone_size: many
cdr3_aa: CASSRSRRYGYTF
cdr3_nt: TGTGCCAGCAGTCGGAGCAGGAGATATGGCTACACCTTC

d_call: TRBD2
v_call: TRBV2
j_call: TRBJ2-7
clone_size: many
cdr3_aa: CASSKLAGAREQYF
cdr3_nt: TGTGCCAGCAGTAAACTAGCGGGAGCAAGGGAGCAGTACTTC

d_call: -
v_call: TRBV27
j_call: TRBJ2-7
clone_size: many
cdr3_aa: CASSLDGAGDEQYF
cdr3_nt: TGTGCCAGCAGTTTAGATGGCGCTGGCGACGAGCAGTACTTC

d_call: TRBD2
v_call: TRBV20-1
j_call: TRBJ2-1
clone_size: many
cdr3_aa: CSVLGLAVPSYNEQFF
cdr3_nt: TGCAGTGTTCTGGGACTAGCGGTTCCCTCCTACAATGAGCAGTTCTTC

d_call: TRBD2
v_call: TRBV5-1
j_call: TRBJ2-7
clone_size: many
cdr3_aa: CASSTSGDYEQYF
cdr3_nt: TGCGCCAGCAGCACCAGCGGGGATTACGAGCAGTACTTC

d_call: -
v_call: TRBV27
j_call: TRBJ2-7
clone_size: few
cdr3_aa: CASSLAENSYEQYF
cdr3_nt: TGTGCCAGCAGTTTAGCGGAAAACAGCTACGAGCAGTACTTC

d_call: -
v_call: TRBV18
j_call: TRBJ2-7
clone_size: many
cdr3_aa: CASSPTANYEQYF
cdr3_nt: TGTGCCAGCTCACCGACCGCCAACTACGAGCAGTACTTC

d_call: TRBD2
v_call: TRBV7-9
j_call: TRBJ2-1
clone_size: many
cdr3_aa: CASNGGLAGLNEQFF
cdr3_nt: TGTGCCAGCAACGGAGGACTAGCGGGCCTAAATGAGCAGTTCTTC

d_call: TRBD2
v_call: TRBV20-1
j_call: TRBJ2-7
clone_size: many
cdr3_aa: CSARATSGRAVAYEQYF
cdr3_nt: TGCAGTGCTAGAGCGACTAGCGGGAGGGCCGTGGCCTACGAGCAGTACTTC

d_call: -
v_call: TRBV4-1
j_call: TRBJ2-7
clone_size: -
cdr3_aa: CASSFGGRAYNEQYF
cdr3_nt: TGCGCCAGCAGCTTCGGAGGGCGGGCCTACAATGAGCAGTACTTC

d_call: -
v_call: TRBV2
j_call: TRBJ1-1
clone_size: many
cdr3_aa: CASSGGRTLGAFF
cdr3_nt: TGTGCCAGCAGTGGGGGTAGGACTCTGGGGGCTTTCTTT

d_call: TRBD1
v_call: TRBV2
j_call: TRBJ1-6
clone_size: many
cdr3_aa: CASSDQQGFNSPLHF
cdr3_nt: TGTGCCAGCAGTGACCAACAGGGGTTCAATTCACCCCTCCACTTT

d_call: TRBD1
v_call: TRBV7-2
j_call: TRBJ1-1
clone_size: many
cdr3_aa: CASSLGGQAGTEAFF
cdr3_nt: TGTGCCAGCAGCTTAGGGGGACAGGCGGGGACTGAAGCTTTCTTT

d_call: TRBD2
v_call: TRBV19
j_call: TRBJ2-3
clone_size: -
cdr3_aa: CASGLAGSPDTQYF
cdr3_nt: TGTGCCAGTGGACTAGCGGGTTCCCCAGATACGCAGTATTTT

d_call: TRBD1
v_call: TRBV20-1
j_call: TRBJ2-7
clone_size: -
cdr3_aa: CSARDPGGTGGKDEQYF
cdr3_nt: TGCAGTGCTAGAGATCCGGGGGGGACAGGGGGAAAAGACGAGCAGTACTTC

d_call: -
v_call: TRBV12-3/TRBV12-4
j_call: TRBJ2-5
clone_size: many
cdr3_aa: CASSPGVGETQYF
cdr3_nt: TGTGCCAGCAGTCCGGGGGTTGGAGAGACCCAGTACTTC

d_call: TRBD1
v_call: TRBV28
j_call: TRBJ1-1
clone_size: many
cdr3_aa: CASIEGRGYDTEAFF
cdr3_nt: TGTGCCAGCATCGAGGGCAGGGGGTATGACACTGAAGCTTTCTTT

d_call: -
v_call: TRBV11-2
j_call: TRBJ2-7
clone_size: many
cdr3_aa: CASSLAGGTDSYEQYF
cdr3_nt: TGTGCCAGCAGCTTAGCGGGGGGGACAGACTCCTACGAGCAGTACTTC

d_call: TRBD2
v_call: TRBV9
j_call: TRBJ2-2
clone_size: -
cdr3_aa: CASSVASGGYLQYTGELFF
cdr3_nt: TGTGCCAGCAGCGTAGCATCGGGAGGGTACTTACAGTACACCGGGGAGCTGTTTTTT

d_call: TRBD1
v_call: TRBV20-1
j_call: TRBJ2-7
clone_size: few
cdr3_aa: CSAYDRTGGIYEQYF
cdr3_nt: TGCAGTGCTTATGACCGGACAGGGGGAATCTACGAGCAGTACTTC

d_call: -
v_call: TRBV12-5
j_call: TRBJ1-1
clone_size: -
cdr3_aa: CASGLVLRTPWEAFF
cdr3_nt: TGTGCTAGTGGTTTGGTACTCAGGACACCCTGGGAAGCTTTCTTT

d_call: TRBD1
v_call: TRBV24-1
j_call: TRBJ2-7
clone_size: many
cdr3_aa: CATSAPGQGLYEQYF
cdr3_nt: TGTGCCACCAGTGCTCCGGGACAGGGGCTGTACGAGCAGTACTTC

d_call: TRBD1
v_call: TRBV6-5
j_call: TRBJ1-6
clone_size: few
cdr3_aa: CASSYPRDRGNSPLHF
cdr3_nt: TGTGCCAGCAGTTACCCGCGGGACAGGGGGAATTCACCCCTCCACTTT

d_call: -
v_call: TRBV24-1
j_call: TRBJ1-2
clone_size: many
cdr3_aa: CATSDKDNYGYTF
cdr3_nt: TGTGCCACCAGTGATAAGGATAACTATGGCTACACCTTC